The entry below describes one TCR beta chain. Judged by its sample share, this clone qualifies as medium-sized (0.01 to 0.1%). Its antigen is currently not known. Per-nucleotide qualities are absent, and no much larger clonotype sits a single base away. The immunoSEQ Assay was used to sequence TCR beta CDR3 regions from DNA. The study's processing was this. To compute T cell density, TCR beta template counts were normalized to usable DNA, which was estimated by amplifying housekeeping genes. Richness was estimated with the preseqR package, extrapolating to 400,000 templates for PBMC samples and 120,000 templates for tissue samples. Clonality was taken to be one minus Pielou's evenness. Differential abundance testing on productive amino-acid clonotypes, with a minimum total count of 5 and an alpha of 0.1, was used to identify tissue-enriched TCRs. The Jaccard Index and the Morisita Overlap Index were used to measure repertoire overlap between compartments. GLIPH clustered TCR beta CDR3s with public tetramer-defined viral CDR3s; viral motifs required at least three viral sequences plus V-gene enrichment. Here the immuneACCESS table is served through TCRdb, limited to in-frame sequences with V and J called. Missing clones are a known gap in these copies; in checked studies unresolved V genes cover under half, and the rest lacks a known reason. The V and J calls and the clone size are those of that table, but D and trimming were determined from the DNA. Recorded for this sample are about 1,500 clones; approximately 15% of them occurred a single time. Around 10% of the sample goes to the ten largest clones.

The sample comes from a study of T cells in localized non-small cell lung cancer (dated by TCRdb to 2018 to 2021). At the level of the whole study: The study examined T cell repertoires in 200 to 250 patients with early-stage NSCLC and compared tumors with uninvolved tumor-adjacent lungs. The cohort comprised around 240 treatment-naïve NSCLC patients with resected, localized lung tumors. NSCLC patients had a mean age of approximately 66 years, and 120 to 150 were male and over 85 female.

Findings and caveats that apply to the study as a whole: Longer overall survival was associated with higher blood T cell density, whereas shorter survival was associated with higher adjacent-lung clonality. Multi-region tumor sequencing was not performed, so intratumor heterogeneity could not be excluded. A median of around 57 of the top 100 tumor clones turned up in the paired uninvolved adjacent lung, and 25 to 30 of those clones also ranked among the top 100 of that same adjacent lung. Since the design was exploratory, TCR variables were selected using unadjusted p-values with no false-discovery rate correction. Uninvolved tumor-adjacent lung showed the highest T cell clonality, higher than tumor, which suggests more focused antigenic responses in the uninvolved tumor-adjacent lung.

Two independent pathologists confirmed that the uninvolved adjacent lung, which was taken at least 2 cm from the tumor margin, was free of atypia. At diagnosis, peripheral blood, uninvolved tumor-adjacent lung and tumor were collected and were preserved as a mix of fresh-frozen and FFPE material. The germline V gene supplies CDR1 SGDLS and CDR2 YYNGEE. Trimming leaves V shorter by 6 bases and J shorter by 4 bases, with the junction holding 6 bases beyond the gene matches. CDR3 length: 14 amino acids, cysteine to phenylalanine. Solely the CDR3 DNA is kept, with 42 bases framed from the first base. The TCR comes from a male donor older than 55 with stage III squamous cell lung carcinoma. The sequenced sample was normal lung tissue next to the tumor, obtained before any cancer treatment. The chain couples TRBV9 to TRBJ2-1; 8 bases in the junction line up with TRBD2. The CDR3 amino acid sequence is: CASTPGGVYNEQFF. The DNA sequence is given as TGTGCCAGCACCCCGGGGGGGGTGTACAATGAGCAGTTCTTC.